This T cell receptor (beta chain) originates from a study of identical twins. Everyone who donated was a healthy Caucasian. Via MiXCR, TCRdb re-called the 5' RACE reads, giving one row per CDR3 protein. Of 500,000 to 650,000 distinct CDR3 sequences listed, 20% to 25% are singletons. This sample also appeared in a second study, on yellow fever vaccine responses in identical twins.

The TCR was taken from a woman between 18 and 29 years old in good health. The specimen was CD4+ T cells sorted from blood.

The CDR3 bases are TGTGCCAGCAGCTTAAGTCTCCTTAGCGGGCTTAGAGCCAATGAGCAGTTCTTC. The encoded protein is CASSLSLLSGLRANEQFF. The chain couples TRBV11-1 to TRBJ2-1; 7 bases map to TRBD2. V dropped 2 bases and J dropped 6; count of bases not matched to a gene: 16. The CDR3 runs to 18 residues. CDR1 SGHAT and CDR2 FQDESV come from the germline V gene (reference sequence).